The 14 T cell receptor beta chains in this list originate from one sample, sequenced in a study of beta chain features in type 1 diabetes (dated by TCRdb to 2017 to 2018). The study at large found these results: Type 1 diabetes patients showed a moderate but significant shortening of TCRB CDR3 length in all four CD4+ subsets.

The method behind the library was the immunoSEQ multiplex PCR assay. The entire isolated RNA was reverse transcribed using the High Capacity cDNA Reverse Transcription Kit, and thus expressed TCRB transcripts were sequenced. TCRdb obtained this table from immuneACCESS and retained in-frame rearrangements with V and J assigned. These tables miss some clones; where compared with another copy, unresolved V genes account for less than half of the shortfall, and the remainder is unexplained. The sample table contains a few hundred thousand clones; only one count was recorded for less than 15% of them. The ten largest clonotypes hold about 0.015% of the sample. What these receptors recognize is not known. Sequencing was carried out using naive CD4+ T cells from blood. Sample cell subset or site, as interpreted from the label and publication: true naive CD4+ T cells. All receptors derive from a woman between 18 and 30 years old with type 1 diabetes.

A few counts support this clone. This chain links TRBV5-6 with TRBJ2-1; 11 nucleotides align to TRBD2. Germline loops: CDR1 SGHDT, CDR2 YYEEEE. The ends lost 4 bases at V and 5 bases at J; junction bases unmatched: 5. This CDR3 spans 15 amino acids. CDR3 protein: CASSVAGGPNNEQFF. In DNA form, the CDR3 reads TGTGCCAGCAGCGTAGCGGGAGGGCCGAACAATGAGCAGTTCTTC.

There are a few counts of this clone. This chain's CDR3 is CAWSVNSGTEAFF. CDR3 DNA sequence: TGTGCCTGGAGTGTAAATTCGGGCACTGAAGCTTTCTTT. The V gene is TRBV30, the J gene TRBJ1-1; D ambiguous. CDR1 is GTSNPN, CDR2 SVGIG, per germline (reference sequence). The CDR3 consists of 13 residues. V was clipped by 0 bases and J by 4 bases, with 9 bases between them. The full variable domain, with the rest looked up from reference TRBV30 and TRBJ1-1, is SQTIHQWPATLVQPVGSPLSLECTVEGTSNPNLYWYRQAAGRGLQLLFYSVGIGQISSEVPQNLSASRPQDRQFILSSKKLLLSDSGFYLCAWSVNSGTEAFFGQGTRLTVV.

This clone has a handful of counts. The gene calls are TRBV11-2 and TRBJ2-1, with a tentative D call TRBD1 (5 bases). CDR3 size: 15 residues. Trimming took off 3 bases at V and 9 bases at J, with 18 bases between the two ends. Germline V gene lookup returns CDR1 SGHAT and CDR2 FQNNGV. DNA of the CDR3: TGTGCCAGCAGCTTTTCTAGGACATTTTTTGGTGAGCAGTTCTTC. This codes for CASSFSRTFFGEQFF.

This clone was observed a handful of times. The chain joins TRBV19 to TRBJ1-5; D not resolved. The germline gives CDR1 LNHDA, CDR2 SQIVND (reference sequence). Trimming took 10 bases from V and 5 from J, leaving 12 bases between them. The CDR3 loop spans 12 amino acids. The CDR3 DNA sequence: TGTGCCACCGCACAAGATTATCAGCCCCAGCATTTT. Protein sequence: CATAQDYQPQHF.

A few counts support this clone. The gene calls are TRBV11-2 and TRBJ2-7, with a tentative D call TRBD1 (6 bases). The germline V and J ends were trimmed by 3 bases and 3 bases, with 12 bases remaining between them. The CDR3 totals 14 residues. CDR1 is SGHAT and CDR2 is FQNNGV in the germline V gene. CDR3 in DNA: TGTGCCAGCAGCTTTGGGGACATTAACTACGAGCAGTACGTC. Protein sequence: CASSFGDINYEQYV.

The chain couples TRBV30 to TRBJ2-1; D remains ambiguous. The CDR3 length is 14 residues. V was shortened by 2 bases and J by 12 bases, with 20 bases between the two germline ends. Germline V gene sequence: CDR1 GTSNPN, CDR2 SVGIG (reference sequence). The CDR3 coding sequence is TGTGCCTGGAGTTCAACTACGGCAATTAAGGTGCAGTTCTTC. This gives the protein CAWSSTTAIKVQFF.

This clone was seen once. The rearrangement links TRBV5-1 to TRBJ2-1, with D tentatively TRBD1 (6 bases). From germline, CDR1 is SGHRS and CDR2 YFSETQ. The ends were cut back, 5 bases at V and 4 bases at J, with 16 bases in the middle. The CDR3 is made up of 15 amino acids. CDR3: CASRVTGTPYNEQFF. DNA for the CDR3: TGCGCCAGCAGGGTGACTGGGACACCTTACAATGAGCAGTTCTTC.

This chain connects TRBV18 to TRBJ2-1; 8 nucleotides align to TRBD1. Trimming cost V 5 bases and J 1 base; bases outside gene matches: 10. The CDR3 is 17 amino acids. CDR1 is KGHSH, CDR2 LQKENI, per germline. CDR3 loop: CASSSRQGRLSYNEQFF. The CDR3 coding sequence is TGTGCCAGCTCATCACGACAGGGGCGACTATCCTACAATGAGCAGTTCTTC.

V is TRBV30 and J is TRBJ2-1; possibly TRBD2 for D (6 bases). CDR3 length equals 16 residues. V lost 0 bases and J 7 bases, leaving 19 bases between the germline ends. Germline CDR1 and CDR2: GTSNPN and SVGIG (reference sequence). CDR3: CAWSVLTSPVRNEQFF. The CDR3 nucleotides are TGTGCCTGGAGTGTACTAACTAGCCCGGTGAGGAATGAGCAGTTCTTC.

This clone appeared a few times. V usage is TRBV5-1 and J usage is TRBJ2-1; 8 bases are shared with TRBD2. This CDR3 is built from 15 residues. The germline V gene encodes CDR1 SGHRS and CDR2 YFSETQ. Trimming at V came to 5 bases and at J to 8 bases, leaving 12 bases not matched to a gene. This CDR3 is CASSSLAGLGDEQFF. CDR3 DNA: TGCGCCAGCAGTTCTCTAGCGGGCCTAGGGGATGAGCAGTTCTTC. Combining the CDR3 with reference TRBV5-1 and TRBJ2-1 gives the whole variable domain KAGVTQTPRYLIKTRGQQVTLSCSPISGHRSVSWYQQTPGQGLQFLFEYFSETQRNKGNFPGRFSGRQFSNSRSEMNVSTLELGDSALYLCASSSLAGLGDEQFFGPGTRLTVL.

In DNA, the CDR3 is TGTGCCAGCAGTCCTAGCGGACCCACATCGGGGGAGCAGTACTTC. It codes for CASSPSGPTSGEQYF. This rearrangement joins TRBV7-2 to TRBJ2-7; 7 nucleotides align to TRBD2. Germline CDR1 and CDR2: SGHTA and FQGNSA. With V trimmed by 6 bases and J by 7 bases, 15 bases remained unmatched. This CDR3 has 15 amino acids.

The V call is TRBV9, the J call TRBJ2-5; 7 positions match TRBD2. Trimming removed 0 bases from V and 1 base from J; junction bases left unmatched: 6. Germline V lookup: CDR1 SGDLS, CDR2 YYNGEE. CDR3 length: 16 amino acids. For the CDR3, the DNA is TGTGCCAGCAGCGTAGTTGGGGGGACTATCCAAGAGACCCAGTACTTC. This sequence encodes CASSVVGGTIQETQYF.

Regarding this clone: This sample includes further DNA sequences coding for the same CDR3. The chain has TRBV9 and TRBJ2-5; 14 bases map to TRBD2. CDR1 is SGDLS, CDR2 YYNGEE, per germline. V gave up 4 bases and J gave up 4 bases; unmatched junction bases: 3. The CDR3 runs 15 residues. The CDR3 DNA sequence: TGTGCCAGCAGCTCAGGGACTAGCGGGAGAGAGACCCAGTACTTC. Amino acid sequence: CASSSGTSGRETQYF.

J is TRBJ2-1 and V is TRBV5-4, with no clear D. Germline CDR1 SGHNT, CDR2 YYREEE (reference sequence). V was clipped by 0 bases and J by 6 bases, with 13 bases between them. The CDR3 contains 15 residues. CDR3 nucleotide sequence: TGTGCCAGCAGCTTGGGAGGCACAACAATCAATGAGCAGTTCTTC. It codes for CASSLGGTTINEQFF.